This TCR beta chain was retrieved from a study of vaccination effects on CD4 cells after COVID-19. Study details: All participants had two doses of either the BNT162b2 or mRNA-1273 vaccine.

Profiled with immunoSEQ multiplex PCR; TCRdb holds only in-frame clones, not every one. Of tens of thousands of clones listed, 75% to 85% are singletons. A note on this clone: What it binds is not known.

Antigen-specific CD4+ T cells were first expanded with viral peptide pools by the ViraFEST assay and only then sequenced. Culturing for 10 to 11 days preceded CD4+ T cell isolation. Vaccine recipients, nucleocapsid antibody negative, had no prior SARS-CoV-2 infection. IL-2 medium was substituted for half the medium on days 3 and 7. This clonotype was sampled from a human donor who received a COVID-19 vaccine. The sample was CD4+ T cells from PBMCs cultured with SARS-CoV-2 spike peptides, taken before COVID-19 vaccination.

CDR3 sequence reads: CASSLDNRENQPQHF. The DNA for the CDR3 is TGCGCCAGCAGCTTGGACAACAGGGAAAATCAGCCCCAGCATTTT. The rearrangement joins TRBV5-1 to TRBJ1-5; D might be TRBD1 (6 bases). Germline-derived CDR1 and CDR2 are SGHRS and YFSETQ. The length of the CDR3 is 15 residues. The ends were cut back, 0 bases at V and 4 bases at J, with 11 bases in the middle.